This record covers a single TCR beta chain. Its target is unknown. The data are from a study of blood T cells in healthy people across ages. Germline V gene data show CDR1 as SGHDN and CDR2 as FVKESK. The CDR3 is 13 amino acids. The germline V and J ends were trimmed by 5 bases and 2 bases, with 9 bases remaining between them. Whole-study findings and limits: Comparison with aged donors showed that long-lived donors had more naive CD4+ cells and higher diversity. The percentage of naive T cells correlated strongly with TCR beta diversity.

For the second PCR, which ran for roughly 6 to 12 cycles, a sample-barcoded 5' primer and a J-beta primer mix were used. Via MiXCR, TCRdb re-called the 5' RACE reads, giving one row per CDR3 protein. The sample carries over 500,000 distinct CDR3 sequences, 25% to 35% recorded once. These data were likewise used in another study, on T cells of mothers and their children. Per that paper: In this cohort, donors were three healthy Caucasian mothers plus their six children.

The origin of this receptor is a boy younger than 10 in good health. The chain links TRBV14 to TRBJ1-2; no clear D. The specimen was blood. The CDR3 DNA follows: TGTGCCAGCAGCTGGACGGCGAACTATGGCTACACCTTC. Protein product: CASSWTANYGYTF.